Below, 30 T cell receptor beta chains from the same sample are listed, as sequenced in a study of vaccination effects on CD4 cells after COVID-19. Peptide-pool stimulation followed by sequencing identified expanded antigen-specific CD4+ clonotypes in the ViraFEST assay. CD4+ T cells were isolated after 10 days of culture. Absence of prior SARS-CoV-2 infection characterized the vaccine recipients, who showed negative nucleocapsid antibodies. Their antigen targets remain unknown. Here immunoSEQ multiplex PCR was the method, and the copy in TCRdb shows in-frame clones only, minus some. The profile covers tens of thousands of clones, with roughly 74% appearing a single time and 2.5% to 3% taken by the ten largest. The sequencing here drew on CD4+ T cells from PBMCs cultured with HCoV-NL63 spike peptides, taken before COVID-19 vaccination. The receptors here all came from a human donor who received a COVID-19 vaccine.

The V call is TRBV4-1, the J call TRBJ1-4, with a possible D match to TRBD1 (5 bases). V was cut by 0 bases and J by 8 bases, with 13 bases left in between. CDR1 and CDR2 (germline): MGHRA, YSYEKL. The length of the CDR3 is 15 residues. The CDR3 is CASSQDGAGREKLFF. CDR3 DNA: TGCGCCAGCAGCCAAGATGGGGCAGGGCGGGAAAAACTGTTTTTT.

This sequence joins TRBV11-1 and TRBJ2-5; possible D gene TRBD1, 6 bases. The CDR3 length is 15 residues. From germline, CDR1 is SGHAT and CDR2 FQDESV (reference sequence). The V end lost 1 base, the J end lost 1 base, and 10 bases lay between the germline ends. CDR3 in DNA: TGTGCCAGCAGCTTAGTCGCAGGGGTCCAAGAGACCCAGTACTTC. Its translation is CASSLVAGVQETQYF.

The chain uses TRBV18 and TRBJ2-5; TRBD1 is a possible D gene (6 bases). The CDR3 is 16 amino acids. Trimming took 2 bases from V and 1 from J, leaving 14 bases between them. Germline CDR1 is KGHSH and CDR2 is LQKENI. CDR3 in amino acids: CASSPSPSRGQETQYF. The CDR3, as DNA: TGTGCCAGCTCACCATCACCGAGCAGGGGCCAAGAGACCCAGTACTTC.

V is TRBV14 and J is TRBJ2-2; 9 bases agree with TRBD1. The V gene end was trimmed by 0 bases and the J gene end by 4 bases; junction bases not matched to a gene: 3. CDR3 length: 16 amino acids. CDR1 is SGHDN, CDR2 FVKESK, per germline. The CDR3 here is CASSQDRDRVTGELFF. For the CDR3, the DNA is TGTGCCAGCAGCCAAGACCGGGACAGGGTCACCGGGGAGCTGTTTTTT. Variable domain in full (rest from reference TRBV14 and TRBJ2-2): EAGVTQFPSHSVIEKGQTVTLRCDPISGHDNLYWYRRVMGKEIKFLLHFVKESKQDESGMPNNRFLAERTGGTYSTLKVQPAELEDSGVYFCASSQDRDRVTGELFFGEGSRLTVL.

This clone has only a few counts. The chain recombines TRBV7-2 with TRBJ1-6; 10 bases line up with TRBD1. V shed 4 bases and J 6 bases; nucleotides not matched to a gene: 6. CDR1 and CDR2 from the germline V gene are SGHTA and FQGNSA. The CDR3 is 16 amino acids. The chain's CDR3 is CASSSSRDRGNSPLHF. The CDR3 coding sequence is TGTGCCAGCAGCTCGAGCCGGGACAGGGGTAATTCACCCCTCCACTTT.

This clone has a handful of counts. J is TRBJ2-1 and V is TRBV2; D is uncertain. There are 11 residues in the CDR3. CDR1 is SNHLY and CDR2 is FYNNEI in the germline V gene. V lost 6 bases, J lost 8 bases, and 8 bases lay in between. DNA of the CDR3: TGTGCCAGCAGGGGTTGGGATGAGCAGTTCTTC. Its protein is CASRGWDEQFF.

The V and J genes are TRBV9 and TRBJ2-6, with 7 bases lining up with TRBD2. J gave up 2 bases and V 0 bases, and 17 bases lay outside the gene matches. The germline gives CDR1 SGDLS, CDR2 YYNGEE. The CDR3 has 21 residues. CDR3 protein: CASSVGVERGLVYAGANVLTF. The CDR3 DNA sequence: TGTGCCAGCAGCGTAGGAGTCGAGAGAGGACTAGTTTATGCTGGGGCCAACGTCCTGACTTTC.

This sequence joins TRBV5-1 and TRBJ2-3, with 7 nucleotides matching TRBD1. The CDR3 has 14 amino acids. The germline gives CDR1 SGHRS, CDR2 YFSETQ. J gave up 6 bases and V 4 bases, and 8 bases lay outside the gene matches. The CDR3 bases are TGCGCCAGCAGCAAGGGACAGAATTGGGATACGCAGTATTTT. This codes for CASSKGQNWDTQYF.

J is TRBJ2-7 and V is TRBV18; D gene unclear. V was clipped by 3 bases and J by 3 bases, with 9 bases between them. The CDR3 totals 13 residues. Germline V CDR1 and CDR2: KGHSH, LQKENI. The CDR3 DNA follows: TGTGCCAGCTCACCGTTGGCGGACTACGAGCAGTACGTC. It translates to CASSPLADYEQYV.

J is TRBJ1-3 and V is TRBV5-1, with TRBD1 as a possible D gene (6 bases). V gave up 3 bases and J gave up 0 bases, with 10 bases separating them. Germline assignment: CDR1 SGHRS and CDR2 YFSETQ. The CDR3 length is 15 residues. CDR3 DNA sequence: TGCGCCAGCAGCTCGACAGGCATCTCTGGAAACACCATATATTTT. It is translated as CASSSTGISGNTIYF.

This rearrangement joins TRBV7-2 to TRBJ1-1; D is undetermined. V was pared by 3 bases and J by 5 bases, with 13 bases between. The CDR3 runs 14 residues. From germline, CDR1 is SGHTA and CDR2 FQGNSA. The CDR3 DNA reads as TGTGCCAGCAGCTTGGCAGGAAAGACGACTGAAGCTTTCTTT. Its translation: CASSLAGKTTEAFF.

A single count supports this clone. V usage is TRBV5-1 and J usage is TRBJ2-5; D perhaps matches TRBD1 (6 bases). Germline values: CDR1 SGHRS, CDR2 YFSETQ. The germline V and J ends were trimmed by 0 bases and 6 bases, with 15 bases remaining between them. This CDR3 contains 15 residues. In nucleotides, the CDR3 is TGCGCCAGCAGCTTGGCCGGAACAGGGTGGCAGACCCAGTACTTC. Amino acid sequence: CASSLAGTGWQTQYF.

This clone was detected once. The chain employs TRBV6-1 and TRBJ1-5; D is perhaps TRBD1 (6 bases). The CDR3 covers 14 residues. V was cut by 1 base and J by 12 bases, with 16 bases left in between. Germline values: CDR1 MNHNS, CDR2 SASEGT. Here the CDR3 DNA reads TGTGCCAGCAGTGAAGGCGTTGCGGGGGCCGTCCAGCATTTT. As protein: CASSEGVAGAVQHF.

This clone was seen just once. The V gene is TRBV29-1, the J gene TRBJ2-5; a possible D gene is TRBD2 (6 bases). Germline-derived CDR1 and CDR2 are SQVTM and ANQGSEA. CDR3 length: 13 amino acids. The V gene lost 1 base and the J gene lost 4 bases, with 10 bases spanning the gap. The DNA for the CDR3 is TGCAGCGTTGAAGTGGGGGGAGCAGAGACCCAGTACTTC. This translates into CSVEVGGAETQYF. Full variable domain (outside the CDR3, taken from reference TRBV29-1 and TRBJ2-5): SAVISQKPSRDICQRGTSLTIQCQVDSQVTMMFWYRQQPGQSLTLIATANQGSEATYESGFVIDKFPISRPNLTFSTLTVSNMSPEDSSIYLCSVEVGGAETQYFGPGTRLLVL.

V gene TRBV30 combines with J gene TRBJ2-3, with 8 bases identical to TRBD2. This CDR3 has 17 amino acids. V shed 0 bases and J 0 bases; nucleotides not matched to a gene: 8. The germline gives CDR1 GTSNPN, CDR2 SVGIG (reference sequence). CDR3 nucleotides: TGTGCCTGGAGTGTACGAAGGACTAGCTTTAGCACAGATACGCAGTATTTT. It encodes CAWSVRRTSFSTDTQYF.

The chain links TRBV6-2 or TRBV6-3 to TRBJ2-5; 8 nucleotides line up with TRBD2. J was trimmed by 2 bases and V by 0 bases; bases with no gene match: 11. CDR1 and CDR2 (germline): MNHEY, SVGEGT. CDR3 size: 18 residues. The CDR3: CASSYSTTSGGLQETQYF. The CDR3 DNA reads as TGTGCCAGCAGTTACTCCACCACCAGCGGGGGCCTGCAAGAGACCCAGTACTTC.

J is TRBJ2-2 and V is TRBV27, with D perhaps matching TRBD2 (5 bases). The CDR3 length is 18 residues. The V gene's germline CDR1 is MNHEY and CDR2 SMNVEV (reference sequence). V lost 2 bases to trimming and J lost 4 bases, with 20 bases between them. The CDR3 DNA is TGTGCCAGCAGTTTAAATGTCGGGGTCGTTTGGGGCACCGGGGAGCTGTTTTTT. Its translation: CASSLNVGVVWGTGELFF.

V and J are TRBV4-1 and TRBJ2-2; D might be TRBD1 (5 bases). With 1 base removed from V and 5 bases from J, the gap between germline ends came to 14 bases. The CDR3 is made up of 16 amino acids. Germline-derived CDR1 and CDR2 are MGHRA and YSYEKL. Written as DNA, the CDR3 is TGCGCCAGCAGCCAAGTACTTAGGGGTCGGACCGGGGAGCTGTTTTTT. It encodes CASSQVLRGRTGELFF.

The chain is built from TRBV5-1 and TRBJ2-2; D unresolved. Germline V gene lookup returns CDR1 SGHRS and CDR2 YFSETQ. CDR3 length: 12 residues. V lost 1 base and J lost 9, with 7 bases in between. CDR3 sequence (DNA): TGCGCCAGCAGCTTGCAGGACCGGGAGCTGTTTTTT. Translation: CASSLQDRELFF. Together with reference TRBV5-1 and TRBJ2-2, the CDR3 gives the full variable domain: KAGVTQTPRYLIKTRGQQVTLSCSPISGHRSVSWYQQTPGQGLQFLFEYFSETQRNKGNFPGRFSGRQFSNSRSEMNVSTLELGDSALYLCASSLQDRELFFGEGSRLTVL.

The chain is built from TRBV15 and TRBJ2-3; 8 positions agree with TRBD1. Germline lookup yields CDR1 LNHNV and CDR2 YYDKDF (reference sequence). V shed 0 bases, J shed 1 base, and the junction held 12 bases outside the gene matches. The CDR3 covers 19 residues. The CDR3 coding sequence is TGTGCCACCAGCAGAGAGGTTCTTCAGGGGGCAAGGGGCACAGATACGCAGTATTTT. Its protein product is CATSREVLQGARGTDTQYF.

This chain links TRBV7-3 with TRBJ2-3, with 8 bases fitting TRBD2. Unmatched junction bases numbered 6, after V lost 2 bases and J lost 5 bases. The V gene's germline CDR1 is SGHTA and CDR2 FQGTGA. The CDR3 contains 15 residues. The CDR3 DNA reads as TGTGCCAGCAGCTTAGGACGGGGGGGAGGAGATACGCAGTATTTT. Its translation is CASSLGRGGGDTQYF. Drawing the rest from reference TRBV7-3 and TRBJ2-3, the complete variable domain is GAGVSQTPSNKVTEKGKYVELRCDPISGHTALYWYRQSLGQGPEFLIYFQGTGAADDSGLPNDRFFAVRPEGSVSTLKIQRTERGDSAVYLCASSLGRGGGDTQYFGPGTRLTVL.

The chain carries TRBV5-4 and TRBJ2-7, with D maybe TRBD1 (6 bases). Trimming pared 4 bases from V and 3 bases from J, leaving 14 bases between. Germline-derived CDR1 and CDR2 are SGHNT and YYREEE (reference sequence). The CDR3 has 14 amino acids. The CDR3 region is CASSVDRAFYEQYV. DNA for the CDR3: TGTGCCAGCAGCGTGGACAGAGCCTTCTACGAGCAGTACGTC.

This chain's CDR3 is CSALVGGEQYV. Here the CDR3 DNA reads TGCAGTGCGCTGGTGGGGGGCGAGCAGTACGTC. The V gene is TRBV20-1, the J gene TRBJ2-7; D is perhaps TRBD2 (6 bases). V was cut by 6 bases and J by 6 bases, with 12 bases left in between. The V gene's germline CDR1 is DFQATT and CDR2 SNEGSKA (reference sequence). The CDR3 covers 11 residues.

This clone appeared a few times. The genes are TRBV30 and TRBJ1-2, with D maybe TRBD1 (5 bases). Trimming removed 4 bases from V and 3 bases from J, with 9 bases in between. Germline CDR1 GTSNPN, CDR2 SVGIG (reference sequence). This CDR3 comprises 12 residues. CDR3 sequence reads: CAWKGVDYGYTF. CDR3 nucleotide sequence: TGTGCCTGGAAAGGGGTCGACTATGGCTACACCTTC.

The chain's CDR3 is CASRLTGLYGYTF. The CDR3 coding sequence is TGTGCCAGCAGGCTTACAGGGCTGTATGGCTACACCTTC. V and J are TRBV6-5 and TRBJ1-2, with D possibly TRBD1 on 6 matching bases. Germline CDR1 is MNHEY and CDR2 is SVGAGI. The ends were cut back, 6 bases at V and 5 bases at J, with 13 bases in the middle. CDR3 length equals 13 residues.

The genes are TRBV12-3 or TRBV12-4 and TRBJ1-5, with D perhaps matching TRBD1 (5 bases). Trimming pared 2 bases from V and 7 bases from J, leaving 9 bases between. CDR3 length: 13 residues. The CDR3 DNA follows: TGTGCCAGCAGTTTAAGTGGGGGACAGCCCCAGCATTTT. Translating gives CASSLSGGQPQHF.

Here the CDR3 reads CASSQVLAGGTLQETQYF. CDR3 sequence (DNA): TGTGCCAGCAGCCAAGTACTAGCGGGGGGTACACTTCAAGAGACCCAGTACTTC. The V call is TRBV3-1 (or the pseudogene TRBV3-2), the J call TRBJ2-5; the match to TRBD2 covers 12 bases. The CDR3 spans 18 residues. Germline values: CDR1 LGHDT, CDR2 YNNKEL (reference sequence). J lost 2 bases, V lost 1 base, and 8 bases had no gene match.

The J gene is TRBJ2-7, the V gene TRBV18; the D gene is possibly TRBD1 (5 bases). The CDR3 has 14 residues. CDR1 and CDR2 from the germline V gene are KGHSH and LQKENI. Deletions cut 3 bases from V and 1 base from J, with 10 bases between. The CDR3 coding sequence is TGTGCCAGCTCACCGTCGACAGAGTCCTACGAGCAGTACGTC. This codes for CASSPSTESYEQYV.

The chain uses TRBV3-1 (or the pseudogene TRBV3-2) and TRBJ2-2, with TRBD2 identical over 15 bases. The germline V gene has CDR1 LGHDT and CDR2 YNNKEL (reference sequence). The CDR3 is 16 amino acids. V dropped 4 bases and J dropped 5; count of bases not matched to a gene: 2. CDR3 DNA sequence: TGTGCCAGCAGCCTAGGACTAGCGGGGGGGACCGGGGAGCTGTTTTTT. As protein: CASSLGLAGGTGELFF.

The V gene is TRBV10-1, the J gene TRBJ1-2; maybe TRBD1 (5 bases). The CDR3 sequence is 13 residues long. CDR1 and CDR2 from the germline V gene are WNHNN and SYGVQD (reference sequence). Trimming removed 3 bases at V and 4 bases at J, with 9 bases between. The DNA of the CDR3 is TGCGCCAGCAGTGATAACAGGTTCTATGGCTACACCTTC. It codes for CASSDNRFYGYTF.